This T cell receptor (beta chain) was sequenced during a study of cytomegalovirus exposure and HLA in healthy donors. Study-wide background: Early release data held 75 million to 90 million unique TCRs from HLA-typed donors. Study results and limitations: The study labeled approximately 150 TCR beta chains cytomegalovirus-associated. Apparent HLA restriction characterized most CMV-associated TCR beta chains in a later analysis.

V was trimmed by 7 bases and J by 1 base, leaving 13 bases between them. The CDR3 sequence is 13 residues long. Germline values: CDR1 SQVTM, CDR2 ANQGSEA. Use of 60 Vbeta and 13 Jbeta primers characterized the PCR. This table comes from immunoSEQ multiplex PCR, and its TCRdb copy is limited to in-frame clones, with some not included. The sample consists of 150,000 or so clones, over 80% of them appearing once. Donors likely had unrecorded immune exposures despite being nominally healthy when sampled. Remarks on this clone: Antigen specificity is unknown.

The rearrangement joins TRBV29-1 to TRBJ1-1; D might be TRBD1 (6 bases). Material for sequencing was PBMCs. The receptor's source is a woman aged 50 to 65 in good health and CMV-seropositive. The CDR3 protein is CSGSGTTNTEAFF. DNA for the CDR3: TGCAGCGGGTCCGGGACAACGAACACTGAAGCTTTCTTT.